This section outlines one T cell receptor beta chain sequence together with its context. The data were obtained in a study of blood T cell repertoires in COVID-19. Study-level information: Acute and convalescent COVID-19 samples came from the United States, Italy and Spain. Sources were T cells, B-cell-depleted T cells, or PBMCs; the material itself was cDNA or gDNA.

As originally analysed: Reference gene primer amplification in the assay estimated nucleated cell counts. Method: immunoSEQ multiplex PCR; TCRdb's copy keeps in-frame clones and lacks some. Clone size and the V and J calls come from that table; the DNA yielded D and trimming. The data contain 150,000 to 170,000 clones, about 89% of them singletons. The V end was cut by 0 bases, the J end by 6 bases, with 8 bases between. Germline-derived CDR1 and CDR2 are LGHDT and YNNKEL (reference sequence). The CDR3 has 13 residues. The sequence was obtained from a man aged 50 to 60 with acute or convalescent COVID-19. Sequencing was carried out using peripheral blood. The chain links TRBV3-1 (or the pseudogene TRBV3-2) to TRBJ1-2; TRBD1 might be the D (5 bases). For the CDR3, the DNA is TGTGCCAGCAGCCAAGAAGCCAGGGATGGCTACACCTTC. The encoded protein is CASSQEARDGYTF.